The entry that follows covers one T cell receptor (beta chain) sequence. Per the original data handling: Amplification of reference gene primers was used by the study to estimate nucleated cell counts. Method: immunoSEQ multiplex PCR; TCRdb's copy keeps in-frame clones and lacks some. D and trimming come from the DNA, and the V and J calls and clone size come from that table. The profile shows approximately 49,000 clones, about 83% of them singletons. This specimen comes from a study of blood T cell repertoires in COVID-19. Study-level background: Italy, Spain and the United States were the sources of the convalescent and acute COVID-19 samples. PBMCs, B-cell-depleted T cells, or T cells were the source of the cDNA or gDNA that made up the material.

The TCR was taken from a man aged 50-60 years with acute or convalescent COVID-19. Specimen: peripheral blood.

CDR3 DNA: TGTGCCAGCAGCCAGGGACTAGCGGGGGGCGGCTACAATGAGCAGTTCTTC. It codes for CASSQGLAGGGYNEQFF. The gene calls are TRBV3-1 (or the pseudogene TRBV3-2) and TRBJ2-1; 15 nucleotides align to TRBD2. Germline lookup yields CDR1 LGHDT and CDR2 YNNKEL (reference sequence). The trim removed 3 bases at V and 3 bases at J, leaving 3 bases unmatched. CDR3 size: 17 residues.